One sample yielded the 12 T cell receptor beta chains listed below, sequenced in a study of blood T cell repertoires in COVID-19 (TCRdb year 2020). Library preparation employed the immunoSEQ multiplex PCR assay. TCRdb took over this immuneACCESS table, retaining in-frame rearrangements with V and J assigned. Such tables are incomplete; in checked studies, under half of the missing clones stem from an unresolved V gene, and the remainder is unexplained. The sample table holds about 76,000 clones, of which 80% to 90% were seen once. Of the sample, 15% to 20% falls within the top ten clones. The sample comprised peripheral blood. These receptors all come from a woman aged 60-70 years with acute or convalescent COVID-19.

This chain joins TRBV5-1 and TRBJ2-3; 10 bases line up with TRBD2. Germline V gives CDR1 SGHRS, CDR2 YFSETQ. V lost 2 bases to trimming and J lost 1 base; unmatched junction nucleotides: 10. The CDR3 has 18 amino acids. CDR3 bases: TGCGCCAGCAGCTTCAGCCAGCGGGGGGGCTTGGGCACAGATACGCAGTATTTT. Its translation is CASSFSQRGGLGTDTQYF.

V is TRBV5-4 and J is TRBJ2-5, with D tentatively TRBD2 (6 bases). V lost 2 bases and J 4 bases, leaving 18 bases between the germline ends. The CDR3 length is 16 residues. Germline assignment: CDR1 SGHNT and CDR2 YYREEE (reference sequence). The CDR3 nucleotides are TGTGCCAGCAGCTTCCTCGGGCGGGAAAAGCGAGAGACCCAGTACTTC. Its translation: CASSFLGREKRETQYF.

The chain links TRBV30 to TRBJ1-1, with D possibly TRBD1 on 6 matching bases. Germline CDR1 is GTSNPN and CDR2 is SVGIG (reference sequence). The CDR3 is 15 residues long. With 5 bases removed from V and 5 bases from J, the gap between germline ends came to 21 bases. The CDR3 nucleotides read TGTGCCTGGTCACGCCTGGGGCAGGGGAGAACTGAAGCTTTCTTT. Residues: CAWSRLGQGRTEAFF. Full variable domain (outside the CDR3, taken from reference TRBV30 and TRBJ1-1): SQTIHQWPATLVQPVGSPLSLECTVEGTSNPNLYWYRQAAGRGLQLLFYSVGIGQISSEVPQNLSASRPQDRQFILSSKKLLLSDSGFYLCAWSRLGQGRTEAFFGQGTRLTVV.

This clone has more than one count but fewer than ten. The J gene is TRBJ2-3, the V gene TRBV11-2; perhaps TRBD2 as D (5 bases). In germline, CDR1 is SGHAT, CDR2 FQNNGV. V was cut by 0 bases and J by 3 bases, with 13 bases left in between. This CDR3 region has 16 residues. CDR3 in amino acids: CASSLEDFFQTDTQYF. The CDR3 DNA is TGTGCCAGCAGCTTAGAGGACTTCTTTCAAACAGATACGCAGTATTTT.

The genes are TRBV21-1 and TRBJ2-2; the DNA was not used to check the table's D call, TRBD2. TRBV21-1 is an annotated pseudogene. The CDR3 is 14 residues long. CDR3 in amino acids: CASNSGGGTGELFF. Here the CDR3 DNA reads TGTGCCAGCAATAGCGGGGGTGGCACCGGGGAGCTGTTTTTT.

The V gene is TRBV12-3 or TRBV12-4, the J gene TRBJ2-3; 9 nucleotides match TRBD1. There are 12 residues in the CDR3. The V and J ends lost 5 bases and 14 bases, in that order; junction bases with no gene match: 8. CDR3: CASSPPGQGGYF. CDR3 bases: TGTGCCAGCAGTCCCCCGGGACAGGGCGGGTATTTT.

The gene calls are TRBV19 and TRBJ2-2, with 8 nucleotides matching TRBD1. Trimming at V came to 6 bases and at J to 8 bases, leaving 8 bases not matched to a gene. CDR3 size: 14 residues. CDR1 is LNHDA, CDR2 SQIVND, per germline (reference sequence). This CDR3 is CASRAQGAGGELFF. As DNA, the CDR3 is TGTGCCAGTAGGGCTCAGGGGGCAGGGGGGGAGCTGTTTTTT.

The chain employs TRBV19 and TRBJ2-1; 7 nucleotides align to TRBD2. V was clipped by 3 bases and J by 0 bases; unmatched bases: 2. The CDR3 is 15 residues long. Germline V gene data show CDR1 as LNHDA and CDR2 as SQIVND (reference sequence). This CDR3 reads CASSMGGSSYNEQFF. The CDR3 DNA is TGTGCCAGTAGTATGGGAGGGAGCTCCTACAATGAGCAGTTCTTC.

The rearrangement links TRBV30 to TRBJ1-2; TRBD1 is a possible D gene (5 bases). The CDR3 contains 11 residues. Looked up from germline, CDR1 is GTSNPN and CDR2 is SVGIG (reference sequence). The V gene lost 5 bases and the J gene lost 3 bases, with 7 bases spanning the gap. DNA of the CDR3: TGTGCCTGGGGGGCGGACTATGGCTACACCTTC. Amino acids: CAWGADYGYTF. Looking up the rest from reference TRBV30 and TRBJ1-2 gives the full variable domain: SQTIHQWPATLVQPVGSPLSLECTVEGTSNPNLYWYRQAAGRGLQLLFYSVGIGQISSEVPQNLSASRPQDRQFILSSKKLLLSDSGFYLCAWGADYGYTFGSGTRLTVV.

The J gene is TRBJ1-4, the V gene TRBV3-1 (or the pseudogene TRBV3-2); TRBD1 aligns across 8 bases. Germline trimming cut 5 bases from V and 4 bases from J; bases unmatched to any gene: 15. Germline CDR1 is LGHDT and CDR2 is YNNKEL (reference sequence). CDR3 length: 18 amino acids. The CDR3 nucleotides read TGTGCCAGCAGCTTATGGACAGGGATGAGGGGGAGTAATGAAAAACTGTTTTTT. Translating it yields CASSLWTGMRGSNEKLFF.

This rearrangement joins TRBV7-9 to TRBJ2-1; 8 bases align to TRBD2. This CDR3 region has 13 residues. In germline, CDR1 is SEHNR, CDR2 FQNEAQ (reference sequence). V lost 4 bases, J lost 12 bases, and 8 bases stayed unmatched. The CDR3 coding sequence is TGTGCCAGCAGCTCCAACCTGGCGGGGGGGCAGTTCTTC. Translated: CASSSNLAGGQFF.

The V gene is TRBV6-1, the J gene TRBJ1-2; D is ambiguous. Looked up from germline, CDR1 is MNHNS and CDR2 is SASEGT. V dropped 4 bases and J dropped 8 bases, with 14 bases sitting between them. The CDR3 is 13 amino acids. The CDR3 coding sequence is TGTGCCAGCAGTGTAGCTTTGTCCGGGGGCTACACCTTC. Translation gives CASSVALSGGYTF.